A single sample gave rise to the 27 T cell receptor beta chains below, sequenced in a study of blood T cells in healthy people across ages. Next came a second PCR, run for about 7 to 12 cycles, which used a sample-barcoded 5' primer along with a J-beta primer mix. Each CDR3 protein is one row after TCRdb ran MiXCR on the 5' RACE reads. This sample has 800,000 or so distinct CDR3 sequences, with 46% found just once. Sequenced sample: blood. All receptors come from a man older than 75 in good health.

V usage is TRBV20-1 and J usage is TRBJ2-3; a possible D gene is TRBD1 (5 bases). Germline-derived CDR1 and CDR2 are DFQATT and SNEGSKA (reference sequence). The germline V and J ends were trimmed by 5 bases and 1 base, with 13 bases remaining between them. The CDR3 consists of 14 residues. The CDR3 loop reads CSARQSVGTDTQYF. In DNA, the CDR3 is TGCAGTGCTCGACAGTCAGTCGGCACAGATACGCAGTATTTT.

This clonotype was detected a few times. The chain couples TRBV7-2 to TRBJ2-1; 13 nucleotides agree with TRBD2. Germline V CDR1 and CDR2: SGHTA, FQGNSA. CDR3 length equals 16 residues. V gave up 5 bases and J gave up 4 bases; unmatched junction bases: 5. The CDR3 DNA reads TGTGCCAGCAGCCCTGGGACTAGCGGGAAATACAATGAGCAGTTCTTC. Its protein product is CASSPGTSGKYNEQFF.

J is TRBJ2-5 and V is TRBV12-3 or TRBV12-4, with 8 nucleotides matching TRBD1. The J call is in doubt because the DNA end fits TRBJ2-7 better. The CDR3 spans 13 residues. The CDR3 loop reads CASRLTGAYEQYF. CDR3 nucleotides: TGTGCCAGCAGACTGACAGGGGCCTACGAGCAGTACTTC.

The table lists this clonotype with a count of one. J is TRBJ1-6 and V is TRBV27; D is ambiguous. V was shortened by 5 bases and J by 4 bases, with 12 bases between the two germline ends. The CDR3 extends over 15 amino acids. Germline loops: CDR1 MNHEY, CDR2 SMNVEV (reference sequence). The CDR3 region has the DNA TGTGCCAGCAGTCCCCTGCCGGGGTATAATTCACCCCTCCACTTT. Its translation is CASSPLPGYNSPLHF.

V gene TRBV27 combines with J gene TRBJ2-7, with a tentative D call TRBD2 (5 bases). CDR1 is MNHEY, CDR2 SMNVEV, per germline (reference sequence). V lost 5 bases, J lost 3 bases, and 17 bases lay in between. The CDR3 has 15 amino acids. The CDR3 bases are TGTGCCAGCAGTCCCCGGGGTCCCCCAGGCTACGAGCAGTACTTC. Its translation: CASSPRGPPGYEQYF.

The J gene is TRBJ2-1, the V gene TRBV9; D is perhaps TRBD1 (5 bases). Germline V gives CDR1 SGDLS, CDR2 YYNGEE. V was shortened by 2 bases and J by 5 bases, with 8 bases between the two germline ends. The CDR3 sequence is 13 residues long. The CDR3 DNA reads as TGTGCCAGCAGCGTTGTGACAGACAATGAGCAGTTCTTC. Translation gives CASSVVTDNEQFF. Full variable domain (missing parts from reference TRBV9 and TRBJ2-1): DSGVTQTPKHLITATGQRVTLRCSPRSGDLSVYWYQQSLDQGLQFLIQYYNGEERAKGNILERFSAQQFPDLHSELNLSSLELGDSALYFCASSVVTDNEQFFGPGTRLTVL.

The chain carries TRBV7-8 and TRBJ2-2; D is uncertain. CDR1 is SGHVS and CDR2 is FQNEAQ in the germline V gene. CDR3 length equals 15 residues. V shed 6 bases and J shed 0 bases, with 11 bases lying between them. CDR3 region: CASSFTATNTGELFF. CDR3 nucleotide sequence: TGTGCCAGCAGTTTTACAGCAACGAACACCGGGGAGCTGTTTTTT.

This clonotype was observed a single time. This chain joins TRBV3-1 and TRBJ2-5, with TRBD2 matching over 9 bases. The CDR3 has 15 amino acids. Germline V lookup: CDR1 LGHDT, CDR2 YNNKEL (reference sequence). Trimming took 0 bases from V and 11 from J; bases not matched to a gene: 10. The CDR3 coding sequence is TGTGCCAGCAGCCAAGATCGCGGGGGGGCCGGTGAGCAGTACTTC. Translation gives CASSQDRGGAGEQYF.

V gene TRBV7-3 combines with J gene TRBJ2-3; 11 bases fit TRBD2. Germline loops: CDR1 SGHTA, CDR2 FQGTGA. The length of the CDR3 is 15 residues. V was clipped by 4 bases and J by 3 bases; unmatched bases: 3. The CDR3 sequence is CASSWTSGYTDTQYF. The CDR3 nucleotides read TGTGCCAGCAGCTGGACTAGCGGGTATACAGATACGCAGTATTTT. The variable domain in full, completed from reference TRBV7-3 and TRBJ2-3, reads GAGVSQTPSNKVTEKGKYVELRCDPISGHTALYWYRQSLGQGPEFLIYFQGTGAADDSGLPNDRFFAVRPEGSVSTLKIQRTERGDSAVYLCASSWTSGYTDTQYFGPGTRLTVL.

The rearrangement links TRBV4-3 to TRBJ2-5, with 9 bases lining up with TRBD2. The CDR3 is 16 amino acids. J was trimmed by 4 bases and V by 0 bases; bases with no gene match: 6. Germline CDR1 and CDR2: LGHNA and YSLEER. CDR3 DNA sequence: TGCGCCAGCAGCCAAGAGTTAGCGGGAGTGGGAGAGACCCAGTACTTC. This gives the protein CASSQELAGVGETQYF.

In this sample, this clonotype turned up a few times. The CDR3 sequence: CASSSVAGRQETQYF. CDR3 sequence (DNA): TGTGCCAGCTCCTCGGTAGCGGGCAGACAAGAGACCCAGTACTTC. The V call is TRBV12-3 or TRBV12-4, the J call TRBJ2-5; 7 bases line up with TRBD2. This CDR3 is built from 15 residues. The junction had 11 bases not matched to a gene; V was cut back by 8 bases and J by 2 bases.

The chain has TRBV10-3 and TRBJ2-5; no clear D. V was clipped by 10 bases and J by 2 bases, with 14 bases between them. The CDR3 has 13 amino acids. CDR1 is ENHRY, CDR2 SYGVKD, per germline. The CDR3 here is CATGRPEQETQYF. CDR3 nucleotides: TGTGCCACAGGCCGGCCCGAGCAAGAGACCCAGTACTTC.

For this clonotype: One junction end disagrees with the germline gene, perhaps due to a read error. The V and J genes are TRBV19 and TRBJ2-5; D might be TRBD1 (6 bases). This CDR3 region has 16 residues. Per germline, CDR1 LNHDA and CDR2 SQIVND (reference sequence). CDR3 loop: CVSSIGLEQGEETQYF. DNA for the CDR3: TGTGTCAGTAGTATAGGCCTCGAACAGGGAGAAGAGACCCAGTACTTC.

Here the CDR3 DNA reads TGTGCCAGCACCCCGGACGGCGGCCATCAGCCCCAGCATTTT. It specifies CASTPDGGHQPQHF. The V gene is TRBV12-3 or TRBV12-4, the J gene TRBJ1-5; the D is unclear. V lost 7 bases and J 5 bases, leaving 15 bases between the germline ends. CDR3 length: 14 residues.

The J gene is TRBJ2-5, the V gene TRBV29-1; no definite D call. CDR1 and CDR2 (germline): SQVTM, ANQGSEA. This CDR3 is built from 12 residues. With 6 bases removed from V and 1 base from J, the gap between germline ends came to 9 bases. CDR3 nucleotides: TGCAGCGTCCTAGTGTCCCAAGAGACCCAGTACTTC. The encoded protein is CSVLVSQETQYF.

As regards this clonotype: It may be a read error: a sequence one base away is much more abundant. The rearrangement links TRBV12-3 or TRBV12-4 to TRBJ2-1, with unresolved D. The CDR3 sequence is 14 residues long. CDR3 DNA: TGTGCCAGCAGTTTACGGGCTGCCCCCAATAAGCAGTTCTTC. Translating gives CASSLRAAPNKQFF.

This chain links TRBV29-1 with TRBJ2-7, with D maybe TRBD2 (5 bases). CDR3 length: 15 residues. The germline V gene encodes CDR1 SQVTM and CDR2 ANQGSEA. V gave up 3 bases and J gave up 2 bases, with 17 bases separating them. The CDR3 DNA reads as TGCAGCGTTGATCCCGGGGAACGAACCGCCTACGAGCAGTACTTC. It encodes CSVDPGERTAYEQYF.

This clonotype was picked up many times. The DNA of the CDR3 is TGCGCCAGCAGCGTAATGGACGGCACCGAGACCCAGTACTTC. Encoded protein: CASSVMDGTETQYF. The V gene is TRBV5-1, the J gene TRBJ2-5; D unclear. The CDR3 contains 14 residues. From germline, CDR1 is SGHRS and CDR2 YFSETQ. Trimming removed 4 bases from V and 5 bases from J, with 15 bases in between.

This clonotype was seen a single time. The V gene is TRBV20-1, the J gene TRBJ2-3; no clear D. Per the germline V gene, CDR1 is DFQATT and CDR2 is SNEGSKA (reference sequence). This CDR3 has 12 amino acids. Trimming removed 6 bases at V and 5 bases at J, with 12 bases between. The CDR3 coding sequence is TGCAGTGCCGCAGTCCCTGGAGATACGCAGTATTTT. It is translated as CSAAVPGDTQYF.

This clonotype was found a few times. V and J are TRBV5-5 and TRBJ2-5; maybe TRBD1 (6 bases). The CDR3 consists of 13 residues. V was shortened by 4 bases and J by 9 bases, with 16 bases between the two germline ends. Germline V gene lookup returns CDR1 SGHKS and CDR2 YYEKEE (reference sequence). The CDR3 loop is CASSHGQPAAQYF. In DNA, the CDR3 is TGTGCCAGCAGCCATGGACAGCCCGCGGCCCAGTACTTC.

This clonotype was seen a handful of times. This sequence joins TRBV6-5 and TRBJ2-1; TRBD2 aligns across 10 bases. The germline gives CDR1 MNHEY, CDR2 SVGAGI. After removal of 5 bases from V and 10 bases from J, the junction contained 8 bases not matched to a gene. There are 14 residues in the CDR3. DNA for the CDR3: TGTGCCAGCAGTAGGGGACTAGCGACCGGGGAGCAGTTCTTC. This codes for CASSRGLATGEQFF.

J is TRBJ2-3 and V is TRBV10-3, with D perhaps being TRBD1 or TRBD2 (5 bases each). Looked up from germline, CDR1 is ENHRY and CDR2 is SYGVKD. The CDR3 runs to 16 residues. V lost 9 bases, J lost 2 bases, and 21 bases lay in between. CDR3: CAMIRRTPRPTDTQYF. In DNA form, the CDR3 reads TGTGCCATGATCAGGAGGACACCCCGACCCACAGATACGCAGTATTTT.

The chain couples TRBV12-3 or TRBV12-4 to TRBJ2-1; 13 positions match TRBD2. The CDR3 is made up of 15 amino acids. The trim removed 6 bases at V and 9 bases at J, leaving 8 bases unmatched. The CDR3 coding sequence is TGTGCCAGCAGCCTCGGACTAGCGGGAGAGCTTGAGCAGTTCTTC. This encodes CASSLGLAGELEQFF.

This clonotype has only a few counts. With a much larger clone just one base away, this may be a read error. The DNA for the CDR3 is TGTGCCAGCAGTGTGGCCAGGGATTCCTACGAGCAGTACTTC. It translates to CASSVARDSYEQYF. This sequence joins TRBV12-3 or TRBV12-4 and TRBJ2-7; D possibly corresponds to TRBD1 (5 bases). The ends were cut back, 5 bases at V and 1 base at J, with 12 bases in the middle. The length of the CDR3 is 14 residues.

The chain is built from TRBV3-1 and TRBJ2-2; D perhaps matches TRBD2 (5 bases). The CDR3 has 15 residues. Deletions cut 4 bases from V and 4 bases from J, with 13 bases between. Germline-derived CDR1 and CDR2 are LGHDT and YNNKEL (reference sequence). Here the CDR3 DNA reads TGTGCCAGCAGCCCATCCAGCGCGGGCACCGGGGAGCTGTTTTTT. It yields the protein CASSPSSAGTGELFF.

A word on this clonotype: An end of the junction differs from the germline gene, which may be a read error. V and J are TRBV29-1 and TRBJ2-1; 9 bases match TRBD2. The germline V gene encodes CDR1 SQVTM and CDR2 ANQGSEA. The CDR3 spans 14 residues. CDR3 DNA: TGTAGCACCCGTGGGTCTAGCGGGGTGTACGAGCAGTTCTTC. Translated: CSTRGSSGVYEQFF.

This clonotype came up a few times. V usage is TRBV6-5 and J usage is TRBJ2-5; 10 positions agree with TRBD2. J gave up 4 bases and V 4 bases, and 6 bases lay outside the gene matches. CDR3 length equals 15 residues. The germline gives CDR1 MNHEY, CDR2 SVGAGI. CDR3 nucleotide sequence: TGTGCCAGCAGTTGGACCGGGACTAGCGTAGAGACCCAGTACTTC. It yields the protein CASSWTGTSVETQYF.